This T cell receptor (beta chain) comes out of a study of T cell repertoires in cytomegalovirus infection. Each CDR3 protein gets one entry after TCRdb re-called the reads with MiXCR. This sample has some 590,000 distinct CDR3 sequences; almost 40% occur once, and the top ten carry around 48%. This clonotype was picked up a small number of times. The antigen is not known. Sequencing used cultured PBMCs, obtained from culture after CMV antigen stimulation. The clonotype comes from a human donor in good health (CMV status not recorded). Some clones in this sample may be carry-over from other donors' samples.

CDR3 residues: CASSQETANSPLHF. The CDR3 coding sequence is TGCGCCAGCAGCCAAGAGACAGCCAATTCACCCCTCCACTTT. The chain uses TRBV4-3 and TRBJ1-6, with D possibly matching TRBD1 (5 bases). This CDR3 has 14 amino acids. Between the trimmed V and J ends, which lost 0 bases and 7 bases, there was a span of 7 bases. Germline V CDR1 and CDR2: LGHNA, YSLEER.